These 9 T cell receptor beta chains originate from one sample sequenced in a study of technical replicates of blood from a handful of donors. Generated by immunoSEQ multiplex PCR, the TCRdb table keeps only in-frame clones and is missing some. The sample holds more than 90,000 clones, nearly 97% seen once. Sequencing used T cells isolated from PBMCs. Source of these receptors: a human donor in good health.

The chain is built from TRBV19 and TRBJ2-2; TRBD1 agrees at 7 bases. This CDR3 is 20 amino acids long. Germline V gene data show CDR1 as LNHDA and CDR2 as SQIVND (reference sequence). The V gene end was trimmed by 5 bases and the J gene end by 0 bases; junction bases not matched to a gene: 18. CDR3 protein: CASSFRGRGGPITNTGELFF. CDR3 DNA sequence: TGTGCCAGTAGTTTTCGCGGTAGAGGGGGCCCAATTACGAACACCGGGGAGCTGTTTTTT.

V usage is TRBV5-4 and J usage is TRBJ2-3, with 14 nucleotides matching TRBD2. CDR3 length: 17 residues. Per the germline V gene, CDR1 is SGHNT and CDR2 is YYREEE (reference sequence). V was clipped by 3 bases and J by 4 bases; unmatched bases: 7. CDR3 coding DNA: TGTGCCAGCAGCTCGCCGGGACTAGCGGGAGACGCAGATACGCAGTATTTT. This gives the protein CASSSPGLAGDADTQYF.

The chain combines TRBV5-1 with TRBJ1-3, with TRBD1 as a possible D gene (5 bases). Trimming took 5 bases from V and 0 from J, leaving 12 bases between them. CDR1 is SGHRS, CDR2 YFSETQ, per germline. The CDR3 length is 15 residues. CDR3 nucleotide sequence: TGCGCCAGCAGAGTGGACACCCGCTCTGGAAACACCATATATTTT. Protein product: CASRVDTRSGNTIYF.

The chain has TRBV6-1 and TRBJ1-4; TRBD1 matches 7 bases. The CDR3 is 15 amino acids. J gave up 6 bases and V 7 bases, and 11 bases lay outside the gene matches. CDR1 is MNHNS, CDR2 SASEGT, per germline. CDR3 loop: CASTAGGQVHEKLFF. CDR3 sequence (DNA): TGTGCCAGCACCGCCGGAGGACAGGTCCATGAAAAACTGTTTTTT.

This chain links TRBV5-4 with TRBJ2-5; D perhaps matches TRBD2 (6 bases). The CDR3 is 15 residues long. Germline lookup yields CDR1 SGHNT and CDR2 YYREEE (reference sequence). Trimming removed 5 bases at V and 2 bases at J, with 16 bases between. This CDR3 reads CASRVTGTVQETQYF. CDR3 sequence (DNA): TGTGCCAGCAGAGTTACCGGGACTGTACAAGAGACCCAGTACTTC.

The CDR3 loop is CASSSTGQANEKLFF. DNA for the CDR3: TGTGCCAGCAGTTCAACAGGGCAGGCTAATGAAAAACTGTTTTTT. The chain couples TRBV28 to TRBJ1-4; D is perhaps TRBD1 (6 bases). V lost 4 bases and J lost 3, with 12 bases in between. In germline, CDR1 is MDHEN, CDR2 SYDVKM. This CDR3 contains 15 residues.

This chain links TRBV25-1 with TRBJ1-1; tentative D call: TRBD1 (6 bases). CDR1 and CDR2 (germline): MGHDK, SYGVNS. The V and J ends lost 2 bases and 4 bases respectively, with 14 bases between them. This CDR3 is 15 amino acids long. CDR3 sequence: CASSEIVQGATEAFF. The CDR3 coding sequence is TGTGCCAGCAGTGAAATCGTACAGGGAGCCACTGAAGCTTTCTTT. The full variable domain, in which reference TRBV25-1 and TRBJ1-1 provide the parts outside the CDR3, is EADIYQTPRYLVIGTGKKITLECSQTMGHDKMYWYQQDPGMELHLIHYSYGVNSTEKGDLSSESTVSRIRTEHFPLTLESARPSHTSQYLCASSEIVQGATEAFFGQGTRLTVV.

Written as DNA, the CDR3 is TGTGCCACCAGCAGGAAGGGGACAGATACGCAGTATTTT. This gives the protein CATSRKGTDTQYF. The gene calls are TRBV15 and TRBJ2-3; a weak D match, TRBD1 (5 bases). Germline values: CDR1 LNHNV, CDR2 YYDKDF (reference sequence). The V end was cut by 3 bases, the J end by 3 bases, with 7 bases between. This CDR3 is 13 amino acids long.

V usage is TRBV6-4 and J usage is TRBJ2-2, with a tentative D call TRBD2 (5 bases). The V end was cut by 3 bases, the J end by 5 bases, with 10 bases between. The CDR3 loop spans 14 amino acids. Per germline, CDR1 MRHNA and CDR2 SNTAGT. The CDR3 sequence: CASSERPGTGELFF. The CDR3, as DNA: TGTGCCAGCAGTGAAAGGCCGGGGACCGGGGAGCTGTTTTTT.